This T cell receptor beta chain was found in a study of shared clonotypes between healthy human individuals. Regarding the study as a whole: Though the depth was large, rarefaction showed that sorted-subset sequencing was incomplete.

Germline lookup yields CDR1 SGHNT and CDR2 YENEEA. Trimming left V 10 bases short and J 4 bases short, with 16 bases between. CDR3 size: 13 residues. Several immunoSEQ plates held equal portions of the genomic DNA taken from each subset. Here immunoSEQ multiplex PCR was the method, and the copy in TCRdb shows in-frame clones only, minus some. Of about a million clones listed, approximately 72% are singletons. The study drew its donors from healthy HIV-negative adults without recent acute infections or vaccinations. This clone was seen a handful of times. Antigen: not known. The J gene is TRBJ2-5, the V gene TRBV11-3, with unresolved D. The sequenced material came from memory CD4+ T cells sorted from blood. Subset given: CD45RA-negative fraction. The TCR sequence derives from a young man in good health. The CDR3 region is CATSPGSGETQYF. In DNA, the CDR3 is TGTGCCACCTCGCCTGGGTCCGGAGAGACCCAGTACTTC.